Shown below are 32 T cell receptor beta chains from a single sample sequenced in a study of T-cell memory formation after mild COVID-19. Each CDR3 protein is one row after TCRdb ran MiXCR on the 5' RACE reads. The sample records about 390,000 distinct CDR3 sequences, roughly 15% being singletons. The sequenced sample was PBMCs or a T cell subset sorted from them (not recorded which). All receptors derive from a man aged 18-30 years who had mild COVID-19 (a few samples of this study predate the infection). Cell type and time point are not known.

The rearrangement joins TRBV7-2 to TRBJ1-5; D gene uncertain. V lost 4 bases and J 4 bases, leaving 11 bases between the germline ends. Germline V gives CDR1 SGHTA, CDR2 FQGNSA. The CDR3 spans 14 residues. The CDR3 spells CASSSRSGNQPQHF. CDR3 DNA: TGTGCCAGCAGCTCCAGGTCGGGGAATCAGCCCCAGCATTTT.

The chain joins TRBV4-1 to TRBJ2-7; 8 nucleotides match TRBD2. Germline assignment: CDR1 MGHRA and CDR2 YSYEKL. V shed 3 bases, J shed 2 bases, and the junction held 6 bases outside the gene matches. The CDR3 length is 15 residues. CDR3 sequence: CASSQGAGATYEQYV. The CDR3 DNA sequence: TGCGCCAGCAGCCAGGGAGCGGGGGCCACCTACGAGCAGTACGTC.

The sample holds a few counts of this clonotype. The J gene is TRBJ2-7, the V gene TRBV5-1, with TRBD1 identical over 7 bases. Trimming at V came to 7 bases and at J to 5 bases, leaving 12 bases not matched to a gene. CDR1 and CDR2 from the germline V gene are SGHRS and YFSETQ. This CDR3 has 14 residues. The CDR3 region has the DNA TGCGCCAGCCGCCCCACCGGGACAGAGAACGAGCAGTACTTC. Translated, it gives CASRPTGTENEQYF.

This clonotype was picked up a small number of times. V usage is TRBV2 and J usage is TRBJ2-6; the match to TRBD1 covers 9 bases. Trimming removed 2 bases from V and 2 bases from J; junction bases left unmatched: 4. There are 17 residues in the CDR3. CDR1 and CDR2 from the germline V gene are SNHLY and FYNNEI. CDR3 sequence: CASSETRTGAGANVLTF. The CDR3, as DNA: TGTGCCAGCAGTGAAACACGGACAGGGGCTGGGGCCAACGTCCTGACTTTC. The entire variable domain, with the rest obtained from reference TRBV2 and TRBJ2-6, is as follows: EPEVTQTPSHQVTQMGQEVILRCVPISNHLYFYWYRQILGQKVEFLVSFYNNEISEKSEIFDDQFSVERPDGSNFTLKIRSTKLEDSAMYFCASSETRTGAGANVLTFGAGSRLTVL.

This clonotype occurred many times. The V gene is TRBV12-3 or TRBV12-4, the J gene TRBJ2-7; weak D call: TRBD1 (5 bases). Trimming pared 0 bases from V and 6 bases from J, leaving 9 bases between. CDR3 length: 13 amino acids. The CDR3 is CASSLAPDSEQYF. In DNA, the CDR3 is TGTGCCAGCAGTTTAGCCCCTGACAGCGAGCAGTACTTC.

The chain is built from TRBV6-5 and TRBJ1-2; D gene unclear. V was clipped by 2 bases and J by 1 base, with 8 bases between them. The CDR3 consists of 14 residues. Germline CDR1 is MNHEY and CDR2 is SVGAGI. This CDR3 is CASSYSGLNYGYTF. CDR3 coding DNA: TGTGCCAGCAGTTACAGCGGACTTAACTATGGCTACACCTTC.

The rearrangement links TRBV19 to TRBJ2-7, with a possible D match to TRBD2 (6 bases). V was clipped by 9 bases and J by 1 base, with 19 bases between them. From germline, CDR1 is LNHDA and CDR2 SQIVND (reference sequence). There are 15 residues in the CDR3. This CDR3 reads CASKDPGGGSYEQYF. Written as DNA, the CDR3 is TGTGCCAGCAAAGACCCCGGGGGTGGATCCTACGAGCAGTACTTC.

The chain couples TRBV7-2 to TRBJ2-5; TRBD1 matches at 11 bases. The CDR3 consists of 15 residues. Germline trimming cut 4 bases from V and 2 bases from J; bases unmatched to any gene: 3. Germline V gene lookup returns CDR1 SGHTA and CDR2 FQGNSA. CDR3 sequence: CASSWDRGRQETQYF. CDR3 nucleotides: TGTGCCAGCAGCTGGGACAGGGGGAGGCAAGAGACCCAGTACTTC.

This chain joins TRBV12-3 or TRBV12-4 and TRBJ2-1; D call uncertain. V gave up 1 base and J gave up 9 bases, with 7 bases separating them. CDR3 size: 12 residues. The CDR3 sequence: CASSLVASEQFF. The CDR3 nucleotides are TGTGCCAGCAGTTTAGTGGCAAGTGAGCAGTTCTTC.

CDR3 DNA: TGTGCCAGCAGTACCGCCCCACGTCCGGGAGACTCAGCGGACGAGCAGTACTTC. Protein product: CASSTAPRPGDSADEQYF. The V gene is TRBV6-7, the J gene TRBJ2-7; a possible D gene is TRBD2 (6 bases). TRBV6-7 is labeled an ORF, and its function is uncertain. This CDR3 comprises 18 residues. The V gene lost 5 bases and the J gene lost 5 bases, with 28 bases spanning the gap.

In this sample, this clonotype turned up a few times. The chain combines TRBV7-2 with TRBJ1-5; D is uncertain. Trimming removed 5 bases at V and 12 bases at J, with 17 bases between. This CDR3 spans 13 amino acids. Looked up from germline, CDR1 is SGHTA and CDR2 is FQGNSA. DNA for the CDR3: TGTGCCAGCAGCCCTTTGGGCCCCAATCTCCAGCATTTT. Translating gives CASSPLGPNLQHF.

The V gene is TRBV7-2, the J gene TRBJ2-5; D is undetermined. V lost 5 bases to trimming and J lost 5 bases, with 12 bases between them. The germline V gene has CDR1 SGHTA and CDR2 FQGNSA. This CDR3 spans 13 amino acids. Here the CDR3 DNA reads TGTGCCAGCAGCCAGACGCCCGGGGAGACCCAGTACTTC. It specifies CASSQTPGETQYF. The entire variable domain, with the rest obtained from reference TRBV7-2 and TRBJ2-5, is as follows: GAGVSQSPSNKVTEKGKDVELRCDPISGHTALYWYRQSLGQGLEFLIYFQGNSAPDKSGLPSDRFSAERTGGSVSTLTIQRTQQEDSAVYLCASSQTPGETQYFGPGTRLLVL.

V gene TRBV4-1 combines with J gene TRBJ1-1; the D gene is possibly TRBD1 (5 bases). The ends were cut back, 0 bases at V and 3 bases at J, with 11 bases in the middle. This CDR3 spans 15 amino acids. Germline values: CDR1 MGHRA, CDR2 YSYEKL. The CDR3 sequence: CASSQDQGGDTEAFF. The CDR3 DNA reads TGCGCCAGCAGCCAAGATCAGGGTGGCGACACTGAAGCTTTCTTT.

This chain uses TRBV7-9 with TRBJ1-4, with 10 bases fitting TRBD1. V lost 5 bases to trimming and J lost 6 bases; unmatched junction nucleotides: 3. Germline lookup yields CDR1 SEHNR and CDR2 FQNEAQ (reference sequence). This CDR3 comprises 14 residues. This CDR3 is CASSRDRGDEKLFF. Here the CDR3 DNA reads TGTGCCAGCAGCCGGGACAGGGGTGATGAAAAACTGTTTTTT. The entire variable domain, with the rest obtained from reference TRBV7-9 and TRBJ1-4, is as follows: DTGVSQNPRHKITKRGQNVTFRCDPISEHNRLYWYRQTLGQGPEFLTYFQNEAQLEKSRLLSDRFSAERPKGSFSTLEIQRTEQGDSAMYLCASSRDRGDEKLFFGSGTQLSVL.

There are a few counts of this clonotype. This chain joins TRBV4-1 and TRBJ2-7; D gene unclear. Trimming stripped 3 bases from V and 0 bases from J, with 12 bases between. The CDR3 runs 15 residues. The germline V gene has CDR1 MGHRA and CDR2 YSYEKL. The DNA of the CDR3 is TGCGCCAGCAGCCAGAGGTTTTCAAGCTCCTACGAGCAGTACTTC. It yields the protein CASSQRFSSSYEQYF.

This clonotype has more than one count but fewer than ten. The chain links TRBV4-1 to TRBJ2-7; 9 bases fit TRBD1. V shed 4 bases, J shed 3 bases, and the junction held 16 bases outside the gene matches. Germline lookup yields CDR1 MGHRA and CDR2 YSYEKL. The CDR3 totals 18 residues. The CDR3 bases are TGCGCCAGCAGCCGCACAAGCCTCCGGGACAGGGATATCTACGAGCAGTACTTC. Translation gives CASSRTSLRDRDIYEQYF.

This clonotype was recorded a few times. The chain is built from TRBV6-6 and TRBJ2-5; D may be TRBD1 (6 bases). The CDR3 is 14 residues long. In germline, CDR1 is MNHNY, CDR2 SVGAGI (reference sequence). The V end was cut by 5 bases, the J end by 4 bases, with 14 bases between. CDR3 loop: CASSLDRPTETQYF. The CDR3 DNA sequence: TGTGCCAGCAGTCTCGACAGGCCTACAGAGACCCAGTACTTC.

In its sample, this clonotype was seen a few times. This sequence joins TRBV6-2 or TRBV6-3 and TRBJ2-7; the D call may be TRBD1 or TRBD2 (5 bases each). The CDR3 spans 12 residues. CDR1 and CDR2 (germline): MNHEY, SVGEGT. Trimming cost V 6 bases and J 6 bases, with 12 bases left between them. The CDR3 here is CASSLGTTEQYF. The CDR3 nucleotides read TGTGCCAGCAGCCTTGGGACCACCGAGCAGTACTTC.

A few counts support this clonotype. This chain links TRBV5-1 with TRBJ2-3; 7 bases are a match to TRBD1. Per germline, CDR1 SGHRS and CDR2 YFSETQ. The V and J ends lost 4 bases and 6 bases, in that order; junction bases with no gene match: 8. The CDR3 sequence is 14 residues long. CDR3 protein: CASSLDRLQDTQYF. The CDR3 DNA sequence: TGCGCCAGCAGCCTGGACAGGCTTCAGGATACGCAGTATTTT.

The V and J genes are TRBV18 and TRBJ2-3; D may be TRBD2 (5 bases). The germline CDR1 and CDR2 sequences are KGHSH and LQKENI. This CDR3 region has 14 residues. V was trimmed by 5 bases and J by 3 bases, leaving 12 bases between them. The CDR3 spells CASSGTGKTDTQYF. The CDR3 DNA reads as TGTGCCAGCTCAGGTACGGGGAAGACAGATACGCAGTATTTT.

This clonotype was counted ten times or more. V and J are TRBV7-3 and TRBJ2-3, with TRBD2 matching 10 bases. Germline V lookup: CDR1 SGHTA, CDR2 FQGTGA. The J segment lost 1 base and the V segment lost 6 bases, leaving 4 bases of the junction unmatched. The CDR3 contains 15 residues. DNA of the CDR3: TGTGCCAGCAGGCCTACTAGCGGGGGCACAGATACGCAGTATTTT. Encoded protein: CASRPTSGGTDTQYF.

This clonotype was picked up a small number of times. The CDR3: CASSTRGSMNTEAFF. CDR3 bases: TGCGCCAGCAGCACCAGGGGGTCTATGAACACTGAAGCTTTCTTT. The chain recombines TRBV5-1 with TRBJ1-1, with 7 bases lining up with TRBD1. CDR1 is SGHRS and CDR2 is YFSETQ in the germline V gene. This CDR3 contains 15 residues. Trimming removed 4 bases from V and 0 bases from J; junction bases left unmatched: 6.

This clonotype was picked up a small number of times. This chain links TRBV24-1 with TRBJ2-5; D perhaps matches TRBD2 (6 bases). Trimming took off 4 bases at V and 2 bases at J, with 19 bases between the two ends. Germline assignment: CDR1 KGHDR and CDR2 SFDVKD. The CDR3 has 17 residues. Here the CDR3 DNA reads TGTGCCACCAGTGACCCCCGCCATTTGCGGGAACAAGAGACCCAGTACTTC. Protein: CATSDPRHLREQETQYF.

The V and J genes are TRBV5-1 and TRBJ2-1, with D tentatively TRBD2 (6 bases). Looked up from germline, CDR1 is SGHRS and CDR2 is YFSETQ. This CDR3 contains 14 residues. Trimming shortened V by 0 bases and J by 6 bases, and 10 bases separated the two germline ends. The CDR3 DNA is TGCGCCAGCAGCTTGGCGGAGGGGATCAATGAGCAGTTCTTC. It encodes CASSLAEGINEQFF.

The chain links TRBV5-1 to TRBJ1-5; 7 nucleotides align to TRBD1. Looked up from germline, CDR1 is SGHRS and CDR2 is YFSETQ. This CDR3 is 15 amino acids long. The ends lost 1 base at V and 6 bases at J; junction bases unmatched: 7. CDR3 in DNA: TGCGCCAGCAGCTTGACGACAGGGTGGGGTCAGCCCCAGCATTTT. Translating gives CASSLTTGWGQPQHF. Drawing the rest from reference TRBV5-1 and TRBJ1-5, the complete variable domain is KAGVTQTPRYLIKTRGQQVTLSCSPISGHRSVSWYQQTPGQGLQFLFEYFSETQRNKGNFPGRFSGRQFSNSRSEMNVSTLELGDSALYLCASSLTTGWGQPQHFGDGTRLSIL.

The chain combines TRBV5-1 with TRBJ2-7, with D possibly TRBD1 on 6 matching bases. This CDR3 comprises 15 residues. CDR1 SGHRS and CDR2 YFSETQ come from the germline V gene. V gave up 3 bases and J gave up 2 bases, with 15 bases separating them. The CDR3 DNA reads TGCGCCAGCAGCTCAAAGGACAGTCCTCCCTACGAGCAGTACTTC. It codes for CASSSKDSPPYEQYF.

The V and J genes are TRBV29-1 and TRBJ1-1, with 7 bases identical to TRBD1. Germline values: CDR1 SQVTM, CDR2 ANQGSEA. The J segment lost 4 bases and the V segment lost 3 bases, leaving 5 bases of the junction unmatched. CDR3 length: 13 residues. This chain's CDR3 is CSVEKQGITEAFF. The DNA of the CDR3 is TGCAGCGTTGAGAAACAGGGGATCACTGAAGCTTTCTTT.

The gene calls are TRBV12-5 and TRBJ2-1, with 8 bases matching TRBD1. Trimming cost V 5 bases and J 2 bases; bases outside gene matches: 14. Germline assignment: CDR1 LGHNT and CDR2 FRNRAP. The CDR3 is made up of 18 amino acids. CDR3 protein: CASGPTDQTQGAYNEQFF. CDR3 nucleotide sequence: TGTGCTAGTGGTCCCACCGACCAGACACAGGGGGCCTACAATGAGCAGTTCTTC. Complete variable domain (other parts from reference TRBV12-5 and TRBJ2-1): DARVTQTPRHKVTEMGQEVTMRCQPILGHNTVFWYRQTMMQGLELLAYFRNRAPLDDSGMPKDRFSAEMPDATLATLKIQPSEPRDSAVYFCASGPTDQTQGAYNEQFFGPGTRLTVL.

The chain combines TRBV7-3 with TRBJ2-3; 8 nucleotides match TRBD2. The CDR3 totals 15 residues. Germline CDR1 reads SGHTA; CDR2 reads FQGTGA. V lost 5 bases, J lost 3 bases, and 7 bases stayed unmatched. CDR3 sequence: CASSTFGGATDTQYF. CDR3 DNA sequence: TGTGCCAGCAGCACCTTCGGGGGGGCAACAGATACGCAGTATTTT.

The gene calls are TRBV6-1 and TRBJ1-2, with 10 bases matching TRBD1. The CDR3 has 15 amino acids. Germline trimming cut 6 bases from V and 4 bases from J; bases unmatched to any gene: 8. Germline CDR1 MNHNS, CDR2 SASEGT. The CDR3 bases are TGTGCCAGCAGCAAGACAGGGGGCGCCGGCTATGGCTACACCTTC. The encoded protein is CASSKTGGAGYGYTF.

This clonotype was seen only a few times. V and J are TRBV5-5 and TRBJ1-5, with D unclear. Trimming shortened V by 1 base and J by 11 bases, and 19 bases separated the two germline ends. The CDR3 loop spans 15 amino acids. Germline V gene data show CDR1 as SGHKS and CDR2 as YYEKEE (reference sequence). For the CDR3, the DNA is TGTGCCAGCAGCTTGATTGGCCAGCCCGGTGGGGCCCAGCATTTT. This encodes CASSLIGQPGGAQHF.

This clonotype has just a few counts. The V and J genes are TRBV11-2 and TRBJ2-5, with 9 positions matching TRBD1. The length of the CDR3 is 16 residues. V was clipped by 5 bases and J by 4 bases; unmatched bases: 11. The germline V gene has CDR1 SGHAT and CDR2 FQNNGV. In nucleotides, the CDR3 is TGTGCCAGCAGCCCAGTGGGGACAGGGTTGCGAGAGACCCAGTACTTC. Its translation: CASSPVGTGLRETQYF.